The rows below give T cell receptor beta chains drawn from one sample of a study of blood T cell repertoires in COVID-19. This table comes from immunoSEQ multiplex PCR, and its TCRdb copy is limited to in-frame clones, with some not included. The repertoire includes about 210,000 clones, under 95% of them detected once, and approximately 1.2% sits in the top ten. Input material: peripheral blood. Source of these receptors: a man in his thirties or forties with acute or convalescent COVID-19. Each CDR3 is given with its conserved first and last residue. Each record gives: V gene, CDR3 length, J gene, clone size, CDR3 protein. Clone sizes are given selectively: once, few, many, or a class where the clone is expanded.

v_call: TRBV5-5
cdr3_length: 15
j_call: TRBJ1-2
clone_size: .
cdr3_aa: CASSWTGDEGYGYTF

v_call: TRBV5-5
cdr3_length: 17
j_call: TRBJ1-1
clone_size: .
cdr3_aa: CASSLEGALAMNTEAFF

v_call: TRBV15
cdr3_length: 17
j_call: TRBJ2-1
clone_size: .
cdr3_aa: CATSLQLTSGRGDEQFF

v_call: TRBV20-1
cdr3_length: 11
j_call: TRBJ1-2
clone_size: .
cdr3_aa: CSAEQGNGYTF

v_call: TRBV19
cdr3_length: 16
j_call: TRBJ1-1
clone_size: once
cdr3_aa: CASSPGALGVNTEAFF

v_call: TRBV12-5
cdr3_length: 13
j_call: TRBJ2-7
clone_size: .
cdr3_aa: CASGLVQGHEQYF

v_call: TRBV11-2
cdr3_length: 16
j_call: TRBJ2-2
clone_size: few
cdr3_aa: CASSLLQGGGTGELFF

v_call: TRBV5-1
cdr3_length: 14
j_call: TRBJ1-6
clone_size: .
cdr3_aa: CASSSQGNNSPLHF

v_call: TRBV30
cdr3_length: 15
j_call: TRBJ1-5
clone_size: .
cdr3_aa: CAWSIGTGANQPQHF

v_call: TRBV7-2
cdr3_length: 15
j_call: TRBJ1-6
clone_size: .
cdr3_aa: CASSLGMGLNSPLHF

v_call: TRBV28
cdr3_length: 17
j_call: TRBJ2-2
clone_size: once
cdr3_aa: CASRTFSGAKGTGELFF

v_call: TRBV3-1/TRBV3-2
cdr3_length: 13
j_call: TRBJ2-3
clone_size: .
cdr3_aa: CASSQEGGLTQYF

v_call: TRBV19
cdr3_length: 15
j_call: TRBJ1-4
clone_size: .
cdr3_aa: CASSPNKSRNEKLFF

v_call: TRBV12-3/TRBV12-4
cdr3_length: 13
j_call: TRBJ2-5
clone_size: .
cdr3_aa: CASSPMRSETQYF

v_call: TRBV28
cdr3_length: 12
j_call: TRBJ2-7
clone_size: .
cdr3_aa: CASSFSRNEQYF

v_call: TRBV19
cdr3_length: 14
j_call: TRBJ1-5
clone_size: .
cdr3_aa: CASSTGQGNQPQHF

v_call: TRBV27
cdr3_length: 14
j_call: TRBJ1-3
clone_size: .
cdr3_aa: CASSLQASGNTIYF

v_call: TRBV5-1
cdr3_length: 16
j_call: TRBJ2-1
clone_size: .
cdr3_aa: CASTGGVQGNLNEQFF

v_call: TRBV7-9
cdr3_length: 15
j_call: TRBJ1-5
clone_size: .
cdr3_aa: CASSLWQGANQPQHF

v_call: TRBV7-2
cdr3_length: 13
j_call: TRBJ2-7
clone_size: .
cdr3_aa: CASSLPGIYEQYF

v_call: TRBV5-1
cdr3_length: 13
j_call: TRBJ2-7
clone_size: .
cdr3_aa: CASSLDSFYEQYF

v_call: TRBV6-4
cdr3_length: 14
j_call: TRBJ2-1
clone_size: .
cdr3_aa: CASSDGRAPNEQFF

v_call: TRBV28
cdr3_length: 15
j_call: TRBJ1-5
clone_size: once
cdr3_aa: CASSLVAGSNQPQHF

v_call: TRBV19
cdr3_length: 15
j_call: TRBJ1-6
clone_size: .
cdr3_aa: CASTAGQGFSSPLHF

v_call: TRBV6-5
cdr3_length: 14
j_call: TRBJ2-5
clone_size: .
cdr3_aa: CASSRRGRSETQYF

v_call: TRBV6-5
cdr3_length: 14
j_call: TRBJ1-1
clone_size: .
cdr3_aa: CASMGGSLQREAFF

v_call: TRBV28
cdr3_length: 12
j_call: TRBJ1-3
clone_size: .
cdr3_aa: CAGRTGAGTIYF

v_call: TRBV19
cdr3_length: 14
j_call: TRBJ2-2
clone_size: .
cdr3_aa: CAGKSGSTSGELFF

v_call: TRBV28
cdr3_length: 13
j_call: TRBJ1-2
clone_size: .
cdr3_aa: CASSLTRNYGYTF

v_call: TRBV3-1/TRBV3-2
cdr3_length: 12
j_call: TRBJ1-1
clone_size: .
cdr3_aa: CASSLTGAEAFF

v_call: TRBV2
cdr3_length: 16
j_call: TRBJ1-1
clone_size: .
cdr3_aa: CASSDEGRVGNTEAFF